The next 10 T cell receptor beta chains were all read from a single sample in a study of blood T cell repertoires in COVID-19. TCRdb keeps only in-frame clones here, not all; method: immunoSEQ multiplex PCR. The table lists roughly 150,000 clones, around four fifths of them singletons. The sequencing input was peripheral blood. These receptors originate from a woman between 65 and 79 years old who had recovered from COVID-19.

The chain links TRBV7-9 to TRBJ2-4; TRBD1 is a possible D gene (6 bases). V was cut by 3 bases and J by 6 bases, with 27 bases left in between. The CDR3 sequence is 19 residues long. CDR1 is SEHNR, CDR2 FQNEAQ, per germline (reference sequence). The CDR3 nucleotides read TGTGCCAGCAGCTTTGGGAGCAAGGACAGCTTAAAAAAAAGAAACATTCAGTACTTC. As protein: CASSFGSKDSLKKRNIQYF. The complete variable domain, with remaining parts taken from reference TRBV7-9 and TRBJ2-4, reads DTGVSQNPRHKITKRGQNVTFRCDPISEHNRLYWYRQTLGQGPEFLTYFQNEAQLEKSRLLSDRFSAERPKGSFSTLEIQRTEQGDSAMYLCASSFGSKDSLKKRNIQYFGAGTRLSVL.

V and J are TRBV7-9 and TRBJ2-5, with 7 bases aligning to TRBD1. V was clipped by 5 bases and J by 1 base; unmatched bases: 4. The CDR3 sequence is 14 residues long. Germline loops: CDR1 SEHNR, CDR2 FQNEAQ (reference sequence). The chain's CDR3 is CASSPGTAQETQYF. Written as DNA, the CDR3 is TGTGCCAGCAGCCCCGGGACAGCCCAAGAGACCCAGTACTTC.

The chain is built from TRBV6-5 and TRBJ1-1; perhaps TRBD1 as D (5 bases). The V end lost 2 bases, the J end lost 6 bases, and 10 bases lay between the germline ends. Germline loops: CDR1 MNHEY, CDR2 SVGAGI. The CDR3 loop spans 13 amino acids. CDR3 region: CASSYGLGPEAFF. DNA for the CDR3: TGTGCCAGCAGTTACGGTTTGGGGCCTGAAGCTTTCTTT.

The rearrangement links TRBV5-1 to TRBJ2-7, with 9 bases aligning to TRBD2. Germline loops: CDR1 SGHRS, CDR2 YFSETQ. The ends lost 3 bases at V and 2 bases at J; junction bases unmatched: 6. CDR3 length: 15 residues. The CDR3 DNA follows: TGCGCCAGCAGCTCCCTCGGCGGGAGGGCCTACGAGCAGTACTTC. Translated, it gives CASSSLGGRAYEQYF.

The V and J genes are TRBV5-5 and TRBJ1-2; 7 bases agree with TRBD1. CDR3 size: 18 residues. The V gene's germline CDR1 is SGHKS and CDR2 YYEKEE (reference sequence). The ends lost 0 bases at V and 0 bases at J; junction bases unmatched: 11. As DNA, the CDR3 is TGTGCCAGCAGCTTGGTTTTGGGCAGGGGGGCGGCTAACTATGGCTACACCTTC. It encodes CASSLVLGRGAANYGYTF.

The V gene is TRBV30, the J gene TRBJ1-1, with D hard to call. The germline CDR1 and CDR2 sequences are GTSNPN and SVGIG (reference sequence). V lost 3 bases to trimming and J lost 2 bases, with 10 bases between them. The CDR3 length is 13 residues. The CDR3 DNA follows: TGTGCCTGGAGGCGGGAGCTTAACACTGAAGCTTTCTTT. Amino acids: CAWRRELNTEAFF.

This clone is a singleton in its sample. This chain links TRBV5-6 with TRBJ1-2; D ambiguous. Trimming took 4 bases from V and 8 from J, leaving 9 bases between them. The CDR3 loop spans 11 amino acids. The germline CDR1 and CDR2 sequences are SGHDT and YYEEEE. This CDR3 reads CASSMDAGYTF. The CDR3 DNA is TGTGCCAGCAGCATGGACGCGGGCTACACCTTC.

V gene TRBV20-1 combines with J gene TRBJ1-6; unclear D gene. Looked up from germline, CDR1 is DFQATT and CDR2 is SNEGSKA (reference sequence). V was cut by 3 bases and J by 5 bases, with 8 bases left in between. The CDR3 is made up of 13 amino acids. In DNA, the CDR3 is TGCAGTGCTAGTCGGGGAGATAATTCACCCCTCCACTTT. It codes for CSASRGDNSPLHF.

The chain has TRBV10-1 and TRBJ2-7, with D unclear. V lost 3 bases and J lost 3, with 6 bases in between. The CDR3 is 12 residues long. Looked up from germline, CDR1 is WNHNN and CDR2 is SYGVQD (reference sequence). As DNA, the CDR3 is TGCGCCAGCAGTGACCCAGGCTACGAGCAGTACTTC. This encodes CASSDPGYEQYF.

The V gene is TRBV7-8, the J gene TRBJ1-1; 8 bases map to TRBD1. Germline assignment: CDR1 SGHVS and CDR2 FQNEAQ. V shed 5 bases and J 0 bases; nucleotides not matched to a gene: 5. The CDR3 totals 15 residues. The DNA of the CDR3 is TGTGCCAGCAGCGCCCGGACAGGGATGAACACTGAAGCTTTCTTT. It translates to CASSARTGMNTEAFF. Full variable domain (outside the CDR3, taken from reference TRBV7-8 and TRBJ1-1): GAGVSQSPRYKVAKRGQDVALRCDPISGHVSLFWYQQALGQGPEFLTYFQNEAQLDKSGLPSDRFFAERPEGSVSTLKIQRTQQEDSAVYLCASSARTGMNTEAFFGQGTRLTVV.